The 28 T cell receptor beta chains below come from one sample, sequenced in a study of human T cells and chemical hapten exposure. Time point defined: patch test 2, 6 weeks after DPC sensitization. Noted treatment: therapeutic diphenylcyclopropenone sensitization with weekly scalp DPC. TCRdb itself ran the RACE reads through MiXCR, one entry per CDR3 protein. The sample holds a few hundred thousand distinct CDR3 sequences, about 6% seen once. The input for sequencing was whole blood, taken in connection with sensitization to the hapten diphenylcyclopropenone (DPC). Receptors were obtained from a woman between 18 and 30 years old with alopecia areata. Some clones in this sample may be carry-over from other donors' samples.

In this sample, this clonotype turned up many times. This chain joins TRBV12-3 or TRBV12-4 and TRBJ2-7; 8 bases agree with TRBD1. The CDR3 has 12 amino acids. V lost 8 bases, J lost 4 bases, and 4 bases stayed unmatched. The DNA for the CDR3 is TGTGCCAGCGGACAGGGCGTATACGAGCAGTACTTC. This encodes CASGQGVYEQYF.

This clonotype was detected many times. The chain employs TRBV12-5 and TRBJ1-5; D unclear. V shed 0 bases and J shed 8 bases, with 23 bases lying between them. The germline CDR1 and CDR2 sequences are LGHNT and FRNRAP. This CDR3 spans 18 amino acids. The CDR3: CASGLVLSESGHNEPQHF. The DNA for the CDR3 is TGTGCTAGTGGTTTGGTACTGTCAGAATCGGGCCATAATGAGCCCCAGCATTTT.

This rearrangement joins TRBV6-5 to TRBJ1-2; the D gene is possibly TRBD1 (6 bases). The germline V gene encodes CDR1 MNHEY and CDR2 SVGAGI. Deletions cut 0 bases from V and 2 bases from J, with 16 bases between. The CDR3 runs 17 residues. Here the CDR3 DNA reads TGTGCCAGCAGTTACTCGGGGGCCAGGGCCTCAAACTATGGCTACACCTTC. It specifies CASSYSGARASNYGYTF.

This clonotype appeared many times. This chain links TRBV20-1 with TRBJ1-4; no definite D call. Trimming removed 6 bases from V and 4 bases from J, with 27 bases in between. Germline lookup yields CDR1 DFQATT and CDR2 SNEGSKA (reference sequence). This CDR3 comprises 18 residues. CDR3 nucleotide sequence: TGCAGTGCGGGCAGATCGAGCTGGCTTAATCTCCGTAATGAAAAACTGTTTTTT. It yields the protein CSAGRSSWLNLRNEKLFF.

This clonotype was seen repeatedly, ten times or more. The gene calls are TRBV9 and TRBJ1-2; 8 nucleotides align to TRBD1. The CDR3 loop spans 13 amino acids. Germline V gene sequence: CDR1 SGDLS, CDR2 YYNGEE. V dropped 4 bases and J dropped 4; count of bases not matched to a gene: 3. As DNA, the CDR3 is TGTGCCAGCAGCTCCCAGGGGGCCTATGGCTACACCTTC. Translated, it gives CASSSQGAYGYTF.

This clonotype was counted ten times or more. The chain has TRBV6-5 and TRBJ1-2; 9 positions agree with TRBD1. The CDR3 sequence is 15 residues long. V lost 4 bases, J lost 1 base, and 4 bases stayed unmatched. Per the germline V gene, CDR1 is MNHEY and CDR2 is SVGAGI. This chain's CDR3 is CASSSRTGDNYGYTF. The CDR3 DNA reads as TGTGCCAGCAGTTCCCGGACAGGGGATAACTATGGCTACACCTTC.

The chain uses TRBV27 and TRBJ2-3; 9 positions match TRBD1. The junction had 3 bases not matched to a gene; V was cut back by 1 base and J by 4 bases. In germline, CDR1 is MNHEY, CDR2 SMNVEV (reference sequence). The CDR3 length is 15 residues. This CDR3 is CASSLWDRAPDTQYF. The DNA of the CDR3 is TGTGCCAGCAGTTTATGGGACAGGGCGCCAGATACGCAGTATTTT.

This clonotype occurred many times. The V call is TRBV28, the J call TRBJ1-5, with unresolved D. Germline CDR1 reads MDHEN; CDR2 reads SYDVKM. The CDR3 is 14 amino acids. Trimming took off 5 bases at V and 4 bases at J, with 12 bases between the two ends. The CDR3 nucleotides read TGTGCCAGCAGTAACCACCGGACTAATCAGCCCCAGCATTTT. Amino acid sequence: CASSNHRTNQPQHF.

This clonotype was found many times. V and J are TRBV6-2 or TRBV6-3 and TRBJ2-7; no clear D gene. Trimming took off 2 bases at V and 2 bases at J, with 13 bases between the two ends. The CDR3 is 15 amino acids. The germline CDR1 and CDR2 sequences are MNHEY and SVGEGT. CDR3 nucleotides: TGTGCCAGCAGTTACAACCCAGACAAAACCTACGAGCAGTACTTC. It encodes CASSYNPDKTYEQYF.

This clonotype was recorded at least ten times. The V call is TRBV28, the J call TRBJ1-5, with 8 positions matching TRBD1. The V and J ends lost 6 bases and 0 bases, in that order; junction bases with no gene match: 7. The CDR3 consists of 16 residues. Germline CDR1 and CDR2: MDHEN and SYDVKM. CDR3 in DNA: TGTGCCAGCAGCCTTATGGGACAGGTTAGCAATCAGCCCCAGCATTTT. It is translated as CASSLMGQVSNQPQHF.

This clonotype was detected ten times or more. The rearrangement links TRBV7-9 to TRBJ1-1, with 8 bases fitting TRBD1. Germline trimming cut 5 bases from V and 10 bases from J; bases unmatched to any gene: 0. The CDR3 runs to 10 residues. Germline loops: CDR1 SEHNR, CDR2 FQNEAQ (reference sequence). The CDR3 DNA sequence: TGTGCCAGCAGCGGACAGGGAGCTTTCTTT. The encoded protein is CASSGQGAFF.

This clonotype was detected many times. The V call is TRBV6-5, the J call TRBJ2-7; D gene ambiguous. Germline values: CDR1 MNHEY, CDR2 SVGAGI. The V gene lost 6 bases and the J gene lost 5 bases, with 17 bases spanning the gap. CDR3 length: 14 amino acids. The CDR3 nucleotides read TGTGCCAGCAGCCTCACTGAGGTAGCCGACGAGCAGTACTTC. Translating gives CASSLTEVADEQYF.

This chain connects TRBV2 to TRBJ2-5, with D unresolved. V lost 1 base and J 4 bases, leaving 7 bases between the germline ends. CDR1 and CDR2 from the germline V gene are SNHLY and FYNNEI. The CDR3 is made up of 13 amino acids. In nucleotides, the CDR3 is TGTGCCAGCAGTGAAGGGATTAGAGAGACCCAGTACTTC. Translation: CASSEGIRETQYF.

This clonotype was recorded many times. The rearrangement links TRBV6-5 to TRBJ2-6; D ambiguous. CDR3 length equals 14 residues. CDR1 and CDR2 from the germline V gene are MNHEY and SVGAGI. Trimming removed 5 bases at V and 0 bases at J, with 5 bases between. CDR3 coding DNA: TGTGCCAGCAGTCGCAGCTCTGGGGCCAACGTCCTGACTTTC. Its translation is CASSRSSGANVLTF.

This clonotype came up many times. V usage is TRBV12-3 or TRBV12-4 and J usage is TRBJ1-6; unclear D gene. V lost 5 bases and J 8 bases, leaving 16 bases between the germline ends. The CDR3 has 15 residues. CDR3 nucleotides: TGTGCCAGCAGTGCCTCTGATGGGCCTGATTCACCCCTCCACTTT. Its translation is CASSASDGPDSPLHF.

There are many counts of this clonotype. This chain's CDR3 is CASSWGAGRTDTQYF. As DNA, the CDR3 is TGCGCCAGCAGCTGGGGCGCAGGCCGCACAGATACGCAGTATTTT. This chain connects TRBV5-1 to TRBJ2-3; D perhaps matches TRBD1 (5 bases). V lost 3 bases and J lost 1, with 12 bases in between. Germline V gene lookup returns CDR1 SGHRS and CDR2 YFSETQ. The CDR3 is 15 amino acids.

The CDR3 nucleotides read TGTGCCGTCGGACAGGGTTCCTACGAGCAGTACTTC. Translated: CAVGQGSYEQYF. The rearrangement joins TRBV6-2 or TRBV6-3 to TRBJ2-7; 8 nucleotides agree with TRBD1. CDR1 MNHEY and CDR2 SVGEGT come from the germline V gene. Trimming removed 11 bases from V and 1 base from J; junction bases left unmatched: 4. The CDR3 totals 12 residues.

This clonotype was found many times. For the CDR3, the DNA is TGTGCCAGCCTTAAATCCGGATTAGGACAGCCCCAGCATTTT. Translated: CASLKSGLGQPQHF. This chain uses TRBV6-6 with TRBJ1-5; D not resolved. The V end lost 8 bases, the J end lost 7 bases, and 18 bases lay between the germline ends. CDR1 is MNHNY, CDR2 SVGAGI, per germline (reference sequence). The CDR3 contains 14 residues.

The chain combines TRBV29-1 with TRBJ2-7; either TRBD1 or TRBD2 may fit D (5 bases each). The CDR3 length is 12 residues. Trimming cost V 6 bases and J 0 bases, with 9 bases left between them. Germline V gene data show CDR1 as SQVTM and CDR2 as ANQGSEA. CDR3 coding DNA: TGCAGCGTCCGGGACCGCTCCTACGAGCAGTACTTC. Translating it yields CSVRDRSYEQYF.

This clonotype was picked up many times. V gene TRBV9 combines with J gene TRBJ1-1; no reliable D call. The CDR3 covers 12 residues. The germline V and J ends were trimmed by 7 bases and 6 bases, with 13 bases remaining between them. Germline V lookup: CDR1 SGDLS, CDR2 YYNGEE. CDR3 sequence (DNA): TGTGCCAGCGGTGGGGTGGCCGCTGAAGCTTTCTTT. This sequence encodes CASGGVAAEAFF.

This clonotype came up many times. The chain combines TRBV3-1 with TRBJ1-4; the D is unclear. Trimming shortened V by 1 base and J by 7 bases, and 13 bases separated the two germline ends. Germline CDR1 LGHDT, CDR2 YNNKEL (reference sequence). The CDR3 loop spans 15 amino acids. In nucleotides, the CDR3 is TGTGCCAGCAGCCAAGCCTCGGGATTTGGTGAAAAACTGTTTTTT. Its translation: CASSQASGFGEKLFF.

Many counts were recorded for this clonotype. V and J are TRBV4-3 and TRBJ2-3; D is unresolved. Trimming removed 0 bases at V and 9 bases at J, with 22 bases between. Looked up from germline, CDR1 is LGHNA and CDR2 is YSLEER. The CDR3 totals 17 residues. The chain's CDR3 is CASSQDPARSQTKTQYF. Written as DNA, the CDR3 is TGCGCCAGCAGCCAAGACCCGGCCAGGTCCCAAACGAAGACGCAGTATTTT.

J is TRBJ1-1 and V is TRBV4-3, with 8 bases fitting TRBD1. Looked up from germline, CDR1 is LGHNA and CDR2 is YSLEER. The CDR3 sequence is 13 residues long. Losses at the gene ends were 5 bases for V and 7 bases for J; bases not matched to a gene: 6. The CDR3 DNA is TGCGCCAGCAGCGGCAGGGGGCTTGGTGAAGCTTTCTTT. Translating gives CASSGRGLGEAFF.

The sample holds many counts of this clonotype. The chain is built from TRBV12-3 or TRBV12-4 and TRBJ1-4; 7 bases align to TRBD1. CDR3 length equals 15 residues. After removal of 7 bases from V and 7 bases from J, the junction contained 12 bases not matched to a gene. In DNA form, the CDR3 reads TGTGCCAGCAACACAGGGGCACGCGTAGGTGAAAAACTGTTTTTT. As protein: CASNTGARVGEKLFF.

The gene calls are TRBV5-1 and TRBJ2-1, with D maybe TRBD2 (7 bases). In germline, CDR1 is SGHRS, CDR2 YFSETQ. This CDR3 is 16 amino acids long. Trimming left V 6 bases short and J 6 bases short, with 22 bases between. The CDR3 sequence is CASKPTGGLVGNEQFF. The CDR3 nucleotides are TGCGCCAGCAAACCCACCGGGGGGCTAGTTGGCAATGAGCAGTTCTTC.

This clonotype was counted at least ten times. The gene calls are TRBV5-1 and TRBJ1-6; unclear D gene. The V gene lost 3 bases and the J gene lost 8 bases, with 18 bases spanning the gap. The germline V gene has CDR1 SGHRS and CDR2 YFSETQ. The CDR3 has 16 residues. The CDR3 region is CASSSRTGPRDSPLHF. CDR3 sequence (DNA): TGCGCCAGCAGCTCACGAACCGGGCCTAGGGATTCACCCCTCCACTTT.

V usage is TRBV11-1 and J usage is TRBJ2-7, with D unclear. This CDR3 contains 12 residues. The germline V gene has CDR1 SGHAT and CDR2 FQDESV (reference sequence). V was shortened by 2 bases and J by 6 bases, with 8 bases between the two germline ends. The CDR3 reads CASSLYGGEQYF. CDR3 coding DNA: TGTGCCAGCAGCTTATATGGTGGCGAGCAGTACTTC.

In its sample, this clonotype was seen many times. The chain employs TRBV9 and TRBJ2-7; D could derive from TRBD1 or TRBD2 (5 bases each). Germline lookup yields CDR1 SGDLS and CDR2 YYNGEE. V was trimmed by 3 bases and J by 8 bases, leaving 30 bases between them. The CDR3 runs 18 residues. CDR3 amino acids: CASSAETLPGPGPSKQYF. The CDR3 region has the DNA TGTGCCAGCAGCGCAGAAACCTTACCGGGACCCGGCCCCTCGAAGCAGTACTTC.